The clone carrying this TCR beta chain was observed once. The sample is drawn from a study of blood T cell repertoires in COVID-19. Study-wide context: Samples taken during acute and convalescent COVID-19 were collected in the United States, Italy and Spain. From T cells, B-cell-depleted T cells, or PBMCs came the material, which was cDNA or gDNA.

Source study methods: Nucleated cell counts were estimated from reference gene primer amplification. Only in-frame clones appear in the TCRdb table, and some are missing; sequencing was by immunoSEQ multiplex PCR. The D gene and trimming were derived from the DNA, and the V and J assignments and clone size from that table. The sample has 200,000 or so clones; around 84% are singletons. Sequenced sample: peripheral blood. The TCR comes from a woman aged 55-69 years who had recovered from COVID-19.

The CDR3 region is CAWSGRGGRTDTQYF. The CDR3, as DNA: TGTGCCTGGAGTGGTCGCGGGGGGCGCACAGATACGCAGTATTTT. The chain recombines TRBV30 with TRBJ2-3; 8 bases agree with TRBD2. Germline CDR1 and CDR2: GTSNPN and SVGIG (reference sequence). This CDR3 spans 15 amino acids. V shed 1 base and J 1 base; nucleotides not matched to a gene: 4.